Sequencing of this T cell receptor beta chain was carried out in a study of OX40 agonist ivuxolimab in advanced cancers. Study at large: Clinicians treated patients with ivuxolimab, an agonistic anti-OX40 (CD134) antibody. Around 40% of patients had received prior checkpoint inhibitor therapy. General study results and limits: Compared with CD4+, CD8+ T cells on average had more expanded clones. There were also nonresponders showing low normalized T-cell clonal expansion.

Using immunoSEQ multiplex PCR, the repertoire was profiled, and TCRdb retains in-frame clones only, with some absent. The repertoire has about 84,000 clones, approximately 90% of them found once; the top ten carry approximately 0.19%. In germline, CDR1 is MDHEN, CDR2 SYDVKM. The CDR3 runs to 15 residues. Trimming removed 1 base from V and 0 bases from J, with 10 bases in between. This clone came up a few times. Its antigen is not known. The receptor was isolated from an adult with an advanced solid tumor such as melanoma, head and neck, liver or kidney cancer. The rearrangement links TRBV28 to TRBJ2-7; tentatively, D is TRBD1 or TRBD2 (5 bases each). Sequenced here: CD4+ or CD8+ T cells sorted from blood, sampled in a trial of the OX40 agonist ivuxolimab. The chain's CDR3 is CASSLSGAPSYEQYF. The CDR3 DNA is TGTGCCAGCAGTTTATCCGGGGCGCCCTCCTACGAGCAGTACTTC.